These 16 T cell receptor beta chains came from one sample sequenced in a study of neoadjuvant nivolumab and ipilimumab in lung cancer. Generated by immunoSEQ multiplex PCR, the TCRdb table keeps only in-frame clones and is missing some. This table holds 45,000 to 55,000 clones, roughly 89% found once. The sequenced sample was blood, obtained before neoadjuvant nivolumab, alone or with ipilimumab. The receptors here all came from an adult with non-small cell lung cancer. Some clones in this sample may be carry-over from other donors' samples.

This clone was picked up one time. The gene calls are TRBV5-6 and TRBJ2-2, with no clear D. The CDR3 totals 12 residues. Germline CDR1 is SGHDT and CDR2 is YYEEEE. The V end was cut by 3 bases, the J end by 7 bases, with 7 bases between. CDR3 region: CASSSTVGELFF. The CDR3 nucleotides read TGTGCCAGCAGCTCGACCGTCGGGGAGCTGTTTTTT. The full variable domain, completed using reference TRBV5-6 and TRBJ2-2, is DAGVTQSPTHLIKTRGQQVTLRCSPKSGHDTVSWYQQALGQGPQFIFQYYEEEERQRGNFPDRFSGHQFPNYSSELNVNALLLGDSALYLCASSSTVGELFFGEGSRLTVL.

The chain is built from TRBV9 and TRBJ2-7, with D perhaps TRBD1 or TRBD2 (6 bases each). CDR1 is SGDLS, CDR2 YYNGEE, per germline. The CDR3 sequence is 16 residues long. V was trimmed by 0 bases and J by 3 bases, leaving 16 bases between them. The CDR3 nucleotides read TGTGCCAGCAGCGTAGACCCCCACCGGGGGCTCTACGAGCAGTACTTC. This translates into CASSVDPHRGLYEQYF.

V gene TRBV7-9 combines with J gene TRBJ2-5; 7 nucleotides agree with TRBD2. The CDR3 has 16 residues. V trimming: 3 bases; J trimming: 0 bases; junction bases outside the gene matches: 7. Germline CDR1 and CDR2: SEHNR and FQNEAQ (reference sequence). The CDR3 spells CASSLAASGHQETQYF. The CDR3 bases are TGTGCCAGCAGCTTGGCGGCTAGCGGTCACCAAGAGACCCAGTACTTC.

The V and J genes are TRBV6-1 and TRBJ1-1, with a weak D call TRBD1 (5 bases). The V gene lost 6 bases and the J gene lost 11 bases, with 16 bases spanning the gap. The CDR3 length is 12 residues. The germline CDR1 and CDR2 sequences are MNHNS and SASEGT. The CDR3 here is CASSHHGGEAFF. DNA of the CDR3: TGTGCCAGCAGCCACCACGGGGGGGAGGCTTTCTTT.

V is TRBV29-1 and J is TRBJ2-7; 9 bases map to TRBD1. The CDR3 runs 15 residues. The V segment lost 7 bases and the J segment 2 bases; nucleotides outside the gene matches: 12. The germline gives CDR1 SQVTM, CDR2 ANQGSEA. The CDR3 reads CSAVPKDRGAYEQYF. CDR3 coding DNA: TGCAGCGCCGTGCCGAAGGACAGGGGAGCCTACGAGCAGTACTTC.

This clone has just one count. The J gene is TRBJ2-7, the V gene TRBV11-2; TRBD1 matches at 9 bases. The germline V gene has CDR1 SGHAT and CDR2 FQNNGV. The CDR3 is 15 residues long. Germline trimming cut 6 bases from V and 2 bases from J; bases unmatched to any gene: 8. CDR3 residues: CASSYDRGRTYEQYF. DNA for the CDR3: TGTGCCAGCAGTTACGACAGGGGGAGAACCTACGAGCAGTACTTC. Filled out from reference TRBV11-2 and TRBJ2-7, the complete variable domain reads EAGVAQSPRYKIIEKRQSVAFWCNPISGHATLYWYQQILGQGPKLLIQFQNNGVVDDSQLPKDRFSAERLKGVDSTLKIQPAKLEDSAVYLCASSYDRGRTYEQYFGPGTRLTVT.

The rearrangement uses TRBV7-2 and TRBJ2-7, with 8 bases identical to TRBD2. The V gene's germline CDR1 is SGHTA and CDR2 FQGNSA. J lost 0 bases, V lost 5 bases, and 9 bases had no gene match. CDR3 size: 16 residues. The CDR3 region is CASSTRGSGTSYEQYF. CDR3 coding DNA: TGTGCCAGCAGCACCCGGGGTAGCGGGACCTCCTACGAGCAGTACTTC.

This chain uses TRBV5-1 with TRBJ2-3; the match to TRBD1 covers 12 bases. The CDR3 spans 18 residues. Per germline, CDR1 SGHRS and CDR2 YFSETQ. Trimming at V came to 2 bases and at J to 2 bases, leaving 9 bases not matched to a gene. CDR3 nucleotide sequence: TGCGCCAGCAGCTTCCACCGGGACAGGGGGCGGTCCACAGATACGCAGTATTTT. Its translation: CASSFHRDRGRSTDTQYF.

CDR3 DNA: TGTGCCTGGAGGGAGGGTGGGTCAGTCGTTCGGCCCCAGCATTTT. Translation: CAWREGGSVVRPQHF. The chain carries TRBV30 and TRBJ1-5; D not resolved. Germline V gene lookup returns CDR1 GTSNPN and CDR2 SVGIG (reference sequence). The CDR3 loop spans 15 amino acids. The V end lost 3 bases, the J end lost 9 bases, and 21 bases lay between the germline ends.

J is TRBJ2-7 and V is TRBV10-3; TRBD2 agrees at 12 bases. Looked up from germline, CDR1 is ENHRY and CDR2 is SYGVKD. J gave up 0 bases and V 8 bases, and 11 bases lay outside the gene matches. There are 17 residues in the CDR3. The CDR3 DNA is TGTGCCATCGGGGGGGGACTAGCGGGTCCGAGCTCCTACGAGCAGTACTTC. It specifies CAIGGGLAGPSSYEQYF.

The chain couples TRBV7-9 to TRBJ1-3; D is unresolved. The V gene lost 3 bases and the J gene lost 6 bases, with 6 bases spanning the gap. The germline CDR1 and CDR2 sequences are SEHNR and FQNEAQ (reference sequence). The CDR3 loop spans 12 amino acids. The CDR3 here is CASSFEANTIYF. CDR3 DNA: TGTGCCAGCAGCTTTGAGGCAAACACCATATATTTT. The full variable domain, its missing parts supplied by reference TRBV7-9 and TRBJ1-3, is DTGVSQNPRHKITKRGQNVTFRCDPISEHNRLYWYRQTLGQGPEFLTYFQNEAQLEKSRLLSDRFSAERPKGSFSTLEIQRTEQGDSAMYLCASSFEANTIYFGEGSWLTVV.

The V and J genes are TRBV18 and TRBJ2-7, with 10 bases identical to TRBD1. The CDR3 runs 13 residues. Germline CDR1 and CDR2: KGHSH and LQKENI. V lost 3 bases to trimming and J lost 6 bases; unmatched junction nucleotides: 2. The chain's CDR3 is CASSPDRGAEQYF. The CDR3 nucleotides are TGTGCCAGCTCACCGGACAGGGGGGCCGAGCAGTACTTC. The whole variable domain, filled in from reference TRBV18 and TRBJ2-7, reads NAGVMQNPRHLVRRRGQEARLRCSPMKGHSHVYWYRQLPEEGLKFMVYLQKENIIDESGMPKERFSAEFPKEGPSILRIQQVVRGDSAAYFCASSPDRGAEQYFGPGTRLTVT.

The chain joins TRBV5-6 to TRBJ2-1; 9 positions agree with TRBD2. Germline CDR1 is SGHDT and CDR2 is YYEEEE. CDR3 length equals 15 residues. The junction had 5 bases not matched to a gene; V was cut back by 0 bases and J by 7 bases. The CDR3 DNA sequence: TGTGCCAGCAGCTTGGGGGCGGGAGGGCTAAATGAGCAGTTCTTC. Translating it yields CASSLGAGGLNEQFF.

The rearrangement links TRBV10-1 to TRBJ2-7; D might be TRBD2 (7 bases). The CDR3 runs 15 residues. Germline V gene data show CDR1 as WNHNN and CDR2 as SYGVQD (reference sequence). The V end lost 4 bases, the J end lost 4 bases, and 17 bases lay between the germline ends. The CDR3 DNA follows: TGCGCCAGCAGTGCGGGGGGCCAATCGGGGTACGAGCAGTACTTC. Its protein product is CASSAGGQSGYEQYF.

The gene calls are TRBV7-9 and TRBJ2-1; 8 bases are a match to TRBD2. This CDR3 has 14 amino acids. V lost 3 bases, J lost 4 bases, and 2 bases stayed unmatched. Germline lookup yields CDR1 SEHNR and CDR2 FQNEAQ (reference sequence). CDR3 in DNA: TGTGCCAGCAGCTTCACTAGCGGTTACAATGAGCAGTTCTTC. This encodes CASSFTSGYNEQFF.

V gene TRBV7-2 combines with J gene TRBJ1-1; D gene ambiguous. Trimming stripped 1 base from V and 8 bases from J, with 14 bases between. The germline CDR1 and CDR2 sequences are SGHTA and FQGNSA. The CDR3 has 14 amino acids. The CDR3 coding sequence is TGTGCCAGCAGCTTAGGAGGTTACGCGTTAGAAGCTTTCTTT. This sequence encodes CASSLGGYALEAFF.